The TCR beta chain described here comes from a study of T cell repertoires in cytomegalovirus infection (dated by TCRdb to about 2019). A note on the overall study: The HLA type of each donor mattered for the analysis, because public TCR beta signatures pointed to carriage of CMV infection along with the matching HLA type.

Of note for this clonotype: Its antigen is currently not known. One base away there is no much larger clone; base qualities are not given.

These reads were obtained on an Illumina HiSeq 1500. TCRdb ran its own pipeline on the public reads, namely fastp trimming at Q25 and MiXCR clone calling, and kept in-frame beta chains. Entries are consolidated by CDR3 protein sequence, retaining the most common genes and DNA. This sample has about 530,000 distinct CDR3 sequences in its table, and around 27% of those were observed once. The ten largest clonotypes hold less than 15% of the sample. Points the paper makes about the study in general: The ex vivo response was dominated by HLA-C-restricted CMV-specific TCR beta clonotypes, which also provided the single most frequent clonotype in two of eight donors. Cumulative frequency of public TCR beta family members discriminated carriers of CMV infection plus the relevant HLA type in this cohort and an independent roughly 350-donor cohort.

CDR1 SGHNT and CDR2 YENEEA are derived from the germline V gene. Trimming costs V 0 bases and J 1 base, and their ends lie 13 bases apart. From cysteine to phenylalanine, the CDR3 is 17 amino acids long. Of the read, only the CDR3 DNA is kept; its 51 bases are in frame from base 1. The source is a human donor in good health (CMV status not recorded). Some clones in this sample may be carry-over from other donors' samples. The sequence links TRBV11-3 to TRBJ2-1; a weak D assignment points to TRBD2 (6 bases agree). Material for sequencing was PBMCs. CDR3 sequence: CASSLDPEGRSYNEQFF. DNA sequence: TGTGCCAGCAGCTTAGATCCGGAGGGCCGGTCCTACAATGAGCAGTTCTTC.